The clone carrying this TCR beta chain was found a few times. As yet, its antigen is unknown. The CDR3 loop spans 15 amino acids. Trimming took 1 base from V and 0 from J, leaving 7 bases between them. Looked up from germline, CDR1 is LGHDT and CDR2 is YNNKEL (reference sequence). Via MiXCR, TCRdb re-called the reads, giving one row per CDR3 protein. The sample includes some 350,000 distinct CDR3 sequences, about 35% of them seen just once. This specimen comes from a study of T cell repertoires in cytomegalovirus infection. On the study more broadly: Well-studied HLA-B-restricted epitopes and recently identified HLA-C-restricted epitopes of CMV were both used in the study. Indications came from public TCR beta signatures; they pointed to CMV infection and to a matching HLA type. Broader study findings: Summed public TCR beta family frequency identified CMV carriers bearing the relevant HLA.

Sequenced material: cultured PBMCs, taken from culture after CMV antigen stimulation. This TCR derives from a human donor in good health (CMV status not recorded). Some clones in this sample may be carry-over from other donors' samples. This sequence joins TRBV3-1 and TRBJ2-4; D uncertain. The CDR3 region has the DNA TGTGCCAGCAGCCAAGGCGGCCTAGCCAAAAACATTCAGTACTTC. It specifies CASSQGGLAKNIQYF.